The next 18 T cell receptor beta chains were all read from a single sample in a study of PD-L1 blockade in urothelial cancer. TCRdb's table, derived via immunoSEQ multiplex PCR, lists solely in-frame clones and lacks some. The sample lists more than 30,000 clones, 80% to 90% occurring once. Time point reported: peripheral blood 6 weeks after treatment start. Sequenced here: PBMCs, sampled around atezolizumab (anti-PD-L1) treatment. The source is a man older than 75 with urothelial cancer.

This sequence joins TRBV15 and TRBJ1-3; 8 positions match TRBD1. Germline V lookup: CDR1 LNHNV, CDR2 YYDKDF (reference sequence). The CDR3 totals 15 residues. V lost 6 bases and J lost 0; bases outside the gene matches: 4. CDR3 loop: CATRQGVSSGNTIYF. DNA for the CDR3: TGTGCCACCAGACAGGGGGTGAGCTCTGGAAACACCATATATTTT.

The chain is built from TRBV5-4 and TRBJ2-3; D gene uncertain. The CDR3 extends over 13 amino acids. Trimming removed 5 bases at V and 1 base at J, with 8 bases between. Germline-derived CDR1 and CDR2 are SGHNT and YYREEE (reference sequence). The CDR3 reads CASRVSGTDTQYF. The CDR3 nucleotides read TGTGCCAGCAGGGTAAGCGGCACAGATACGCAGTATTTT.

The chain carries TRBV19 and TRBJ2-3, with D maybe TRBD1 (5 bases). Per the germline V gene, CDR1 is LNHDA and CDR2 is SQIVND (reference sequence). V was cut by 3 bases and J by 0 bases, with 10 bases left in between. The CDR3 spans 15 residues. The CDR3 DNA reads as TGTGCCAGTAGTATCACCAGGGATAGCACAGATACGCAGTATTTT. Translated: CASSITRDSTDTQYF.

V is TRBV2 and J is TRBJ2-2, with D perhaps matching TRBD2 (5 bases). Deletions cut 6 bases from V and 5 bases from J, with 13 bases between. The CDR3 contains 14 residues. CDR1 is SNHLY, CDR2 FYNNEI, per germline. Here the CDR3 DNA reads TGTGCCAGCAGGGGGAGTAGGGTGACCGGGGAGCTGTTTTTT. Residues: CASRGSRVTGELFF.

The chain is built from TRBV27 and TRBJ1-2; D is possibly TRBD1 (5 bases). CDR3 size: 15 residues. Germline CDR1 MNHEY, CDR2 SMNVEV (reference sequence). V lost 5 bases to trimming and J lost 2 bases, with 15 bases between them. The CDR3: CASSRGGRANYGYTF. The DNA for the CDR3 is TGTGCCAGCAGTCGCGGGGGGAGGGCGAACTATGGCTACACCTTC.

CDR3 residues: CASRGGTGDNQPQHF. Here the CDR3 DNA reads TGTGCCAGCAGGGGAGGGACAGGGGACAATCAGCCCCAGCATTTT. V and J are TRBV6-6 and TRBJ1-5, with 10 bases lining up with TRBD1. CDR3 size: 15 residues. Germline trimming cut 6 bases from V and 3 bases from J; bases unmatched to any gene: 5. The germline CDR1 and CDR2 sequences are MNHNY and SVGAGI (reference sequence).

The chain uses TRBV7-6 and TRBJ2-1; 13 nucleotides line up with TRBD2. J gave up 9 bases and V 0 bases, and 8 bases lay outside the gene matches. The CDR3 runs to 17 residues. CDR1 is SGHVS, CDR2 FNYEAQ, per germline. The DNA for the CDR3 is TGTGCCAGCAGCTTAGCTCGACTAGCGGGAGGTTGGCCTGAGCAGTTCTTC. Residues: CASSLARLAGGWPEQFF.

This clone was seen only once. V is TRBV6-6 and J is TRBJ1-5, with 9 bases identical to TRBD1. The V gene's germline CDR1 is MNHNY and CDR2 SVGAGI (reference sequence). CDR3 length equals 15 residues. The J segment lost 4 bases and the V segment lost 6 bases, leaving 7 bases of the junction unmatched. The CDR3 coding sequence is TGTGCCAGCAGACCGGGGGGACAGGGAAATCAGCCCCAGCATTTT. As protein: CASRPGGQGNQPQHF.

The chain has TRBV5-4 and TRBJ2-2; no clear D gene. This CDR3 region has 12 residues. Trimming left V 2 bases short and J 6 bases short, with 5 bases between. CDR1 and CDR2 (germline): SGHNT, YYREEE (reference sequence). CDR3 DNA sequence: TGTGCCAGCAGCTTCGGAGCCGGGGAGCTGTTTTTT. Translating gives CASSFGAGELFF.

The chain combines TRBV10-3 with TRBJ1-5; possible D gene TRBD1, 6 bases. The CDR3 extends over 15 amino acids. Trimming removed 0 bases from V and 3 bases from J, with 9 bases in between. Germline-derived CDR1 and CDR2 are ENHRY and SYGVKD. The CDR3 DNA sequence: TGTGCCATCAGTGAGTCCCAGGGGCTCAATCAGCCCCAGCATTTT. This encodes CAISESQGLNQPQHF.

CDR3 sequence (DNA): TGTGCCAGCAGCCTTCCGGGGGTACGTACGCAGTATTTT. This codes for CASSLPGVRTQYF. The chain links TRBV25-1 to TRBJ2-3, with D tentatively TRBD2 (6 bases). Trimming pared 6 bases from V and 8 bases from J, leaving 15 bases between. Germline assignment: CDR1 MGHDK and CDR2 SYGVNS. The CDR3 is made up of 13 amino acids.

This clone was observed a handful of times. The chain has TRBV5-4 and TRBJ2-7; D is unresolved. CDR3 size: 13 residues. In germline, CDR1 is SGHNT, CDR2 YYREEE (reference sequence). Trimming left V 0 bases short and J 5 bases short, with 9 bases between. CDR3 bases: TGTGCCAGCAGCTTGGAGAGGTCTAACGAGCAGTACTTC. Residues: CASSLERSNEQYF.

This chain connects TRBV7-6 to TRBJ1-4; 11 bases match TRBD1. J lost 7 bases, V lost 5 bases, and 3 bases had no gene match. CDR1 is SGHVS, CDR2 FNYEAQ, per germline. There are 14 residues in the CDR3. CDR3 residues: CASSAGTGGEKLFF. CDR3 coding DNA: TGTGCCAGCAGCGCCGGGACAGGGGGTGAAAAACTGTTTTTT.

The rearrangement links TRBV30 to TRBJ1-2; TRBD1 is a possible D gene (6 bases). Deletions cut 0 bases from V and 5 bases from J, with 16 bases between. The CDR3 is 15 amino acids. Looked up from germline, CDR1 is GTSNPN and CDR2 is SVGIG (reference sequence). For the CDR3, the DNA is TGTGCCTGGAGTGTCACCCGGACAGATCTATATGGCTACACCTTC. Its protein product is CAWSVTRTDLYGYTF.

The rearrangement links TRBV2 to TRBJ2-3; 12 bases match TRBD2. The germline V gene encodes CDR1 SNHLY and CDR2 FYNNEI. The CDR3 is 16 residues long. The V gene end was trimmed by 5 bases and the J gene end by 3 bases; junction bases not matched to a gene: 6. The CDR3 is CASSPLTSGRTDTQYF. The CDR3 bases are TGTGCCAGCAGTCCCCTTACTAGCGGGAGGACAGATACGCAGTATTTT. Full variable domain (rest looked up from reference TRBV2 and TRBJ2-3): EPEVTQTPSHQVTQMGQEVILRCVPISNHLYFYWYRQILGQKVEFLVSFYNNEISEKSEIFDDQFSVERPDGSNFTLKIRSTKLEDSAMYFCASSPLTSGRTDTQYFGPGTRLTVL.

This clone was seen just once. The rearrangement joins TRBV5-1 to TRBJ2-5, with D possibly TRBD1 on 5 matching bases. CDR3 length equals 15 residues. Looked up from germline, CDR1 is SGHRS and CDR2 is YFSETQ. Deletions cut 2 bases from V and 3 bases from J, with 14 bases between. The CDR3 loop is CASSLTGYPKETQYF. As DNA, the CDR3 is TGCGCCAGCAGCTTAACAGGTTACCCCAAAGAGACCCAGTACTTC.

This sequence joins TRBV15 and TRBJ2-2; possible D gene TRBD1, 5 bases. The germline V and J ends were trimmed by 0 bases and 5 bases, with 16 bases remaining between them. The CDR3 totals 17 residues. CDR1 LNHNV and CDR2 YYDKDF come from the germline V gene (reference sequence). The DNA of the CDR3 is TGTGCCACCAGCAGAGATCTTTTACAGGTGGAGACCGGGGAGCTGTTTTTT. This encodes CATSRDLLQVETGELFF.

This sequence joins TRBV7-9 and TRBJ2-7; 12 nucleotides match TRBD2. Trimming at V came to 0 bases and at J to 5 bases, leaving 5 bases not matched to a gene. This CDR3 has 16 residues. From germline, CDR1 is SEHNR and CDR2 FQNEAQ (reference sequence). This CDR3 reads CASSLAQGLAGHEQYF. In DNA form, the CDR3 reads TGTGCCAGCAGCTTAGCGCAGGGACTAGCGGGCCACGAGCAGTACTTC.